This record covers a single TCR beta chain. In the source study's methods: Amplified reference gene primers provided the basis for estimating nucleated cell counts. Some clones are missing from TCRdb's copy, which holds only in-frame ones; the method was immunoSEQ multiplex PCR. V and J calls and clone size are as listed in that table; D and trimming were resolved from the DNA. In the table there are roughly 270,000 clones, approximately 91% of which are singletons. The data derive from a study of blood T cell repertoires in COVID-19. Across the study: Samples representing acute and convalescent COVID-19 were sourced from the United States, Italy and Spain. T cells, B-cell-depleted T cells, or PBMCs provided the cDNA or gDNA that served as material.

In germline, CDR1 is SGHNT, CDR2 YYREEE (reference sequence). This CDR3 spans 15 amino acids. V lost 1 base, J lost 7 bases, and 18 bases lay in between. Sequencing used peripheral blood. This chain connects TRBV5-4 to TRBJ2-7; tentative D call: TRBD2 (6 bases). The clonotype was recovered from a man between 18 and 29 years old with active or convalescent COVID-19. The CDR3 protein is CASSLSSRGTGEQYF. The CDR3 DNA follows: TGTGCCAGCAGCTTGTCAAGCCGGGGGACGGGTGAGCAGTACTTC.